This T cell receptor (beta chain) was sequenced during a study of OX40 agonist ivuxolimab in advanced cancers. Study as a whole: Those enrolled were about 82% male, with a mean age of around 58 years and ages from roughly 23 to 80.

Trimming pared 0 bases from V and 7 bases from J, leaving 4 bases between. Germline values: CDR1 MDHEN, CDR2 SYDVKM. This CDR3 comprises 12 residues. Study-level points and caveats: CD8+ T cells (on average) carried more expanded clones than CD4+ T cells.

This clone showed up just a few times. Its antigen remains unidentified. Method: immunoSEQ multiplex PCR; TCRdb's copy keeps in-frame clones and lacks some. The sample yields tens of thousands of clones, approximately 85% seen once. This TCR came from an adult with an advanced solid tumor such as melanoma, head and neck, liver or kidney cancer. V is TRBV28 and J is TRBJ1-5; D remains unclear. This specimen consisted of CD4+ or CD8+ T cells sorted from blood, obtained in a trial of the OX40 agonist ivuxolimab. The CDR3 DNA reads TGTGCCAGCAGTTTATGGTCCCAGCCCCAGCATTTT. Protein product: CASSLWSQPQHF. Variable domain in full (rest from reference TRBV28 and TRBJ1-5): DVKVTQSSRYLVKRTGEKVFLECVQDMDHENMFWYRQDPGLGLRLIYFSYDVKMKEKGDIPEGYSVSREKKERFSLILESASTNQTSMYLCASSLWSQPQHFGDGTRLSIL.